This T cell receptor beta chain comes out of a study of shared clonotypes between healthy human individuals. V was clipped by 5 bases and J by 0 bases, with 13 bases between them. CDR3 length: 16 amino acids. Germline CDR1 and CDR2: SGHVS and FQNEAQ. A word on this clone: Other DNA sequences in this sample translate to the same CDR3.

CD8 cells classed as naive were CD45RO-negative and positively selected for CCR7, excluding terminally differentiated effector memory CD45RA+ cells. TCRdb keeps only in-frame clones here, not all; method: immunoSEQ multiplex PCR. Found here are 1.5 million to 2.5 million clones, approximately 95% of them singletons; the top ten hold 1.2%. Input material: naive CD8+ T cells sorted from blood. The V and J genes are TRBV7-8 and TRBJ2-2; D may be TRBD1 or TRBD2 (5 bases each). This TCR came from a man aged 18 to 29 in good health. The CDR3 region has the DNA TGTGCCAGCAGCCTGGGTGGGGGAACGAACACCGGGGAGCTGTTTTTT. This encodes CASSLGGGTNTGELFF.